The text below deals with one T cell receptor (beta chain). Its antigen is as yet unknown. This entry comes from a study of cytomegalovirus exposure and HLA in healthy donors. Background on the study: From HLA-typed donors, an early data release held 70 million to 100 million unique TCRs.

The study ran its PCR with 60 Vbeta and 13 Jbeta primers. Sequencing was performed with immunoSEQ multiplex PCR; in TCRdb, only in-frame clones are kept and a portion is missing. This repertoire shows 160,000 or so clones, around three quarters found once; its top ten account for under 2.5%. Study-wide results and limits: What a later analysis showed was that several of the most significant clusters appeared linked to common viral pathogens. Association of a missense DCLRE1C variant with TCR beta V- and J-gene trimming was reported in a later analysis. The listing of roughly 160 TCR beta chains classed them as cytomegalovirus-associated.

From germline, CDR1 is SEHNR and CDR2 FQNEAQ (reference sequence). The CDR3 sequence is 19 residues long. The receptor's source is a man in his forties or fifties in good health and CMV-seronegative. V usage is TRBV7-9 and J usage is TRBJ2-2, with 8 bases identical to TRBD1. Sequenced: PBMCs. CDR3 amino acids: CSLLSNRLWTGTATGELFF. For the CDR3, the DNA is TGTTCCTTACTATCAAATCGTTTATGGACAGGGACAGCCACCGGGGAGCTGTTTTTT. Together with reference TRBV7-9 and TRBJ2-2, the CDR3 gives the full variable domain: DTGVSQNPRHKITKRGQNVTFRCDPISEHNRLYWYRQTLGQGPEFLTYFQNEAQLEKSRLLSDRFSAERPKGSFSTLEIQRTEQGDSAMYLCSLLSNRLWTGTATGELFFGEGSRLTVL.